The clone carrying this TCR beta chain was found once. What it binds is unknown. The germline CDR1 and CDR2 sequences are LNHDA and SQIVND (reference sequence). The trim removed 10 bases at V and 5 bases at J, leaving 8 bases unmatched. The CDR3 consists of 13 residues. PCR primers comprised 60 Vbeta and 13 Jbeta primers. Measured with immunoSEQ multiplex PCR; TCRdb has only the in-frame clones, and not every one. The sample carries roughly 170,000 clones, almost 80% recorded once. Sampled while nominally healthy, donors likely had unrecorded immune exposures. These data belong to a study of cytomegalovirus exposure and HLA in healthy donors. Points from the study as a whole: There were under 200 TCR beta chains listed as cytomegalovirus-associated. Productive rates of about 90% or about 30% were seen for most TCR beta V segments in an earlier analysis. Later analysis placed DRB1 highest and HLA-C lowest in TCR association rates, which differed by HLA locus.

The chain carries TRBV19 and TRBJ1-1, with 9 nucleotides matching TRBD1. The TCR originated in a man aged 25 to 40 in good health and CMV-seronegative. The sequenced material came from PBMCs. CDR3 DNA sequence: TGTGCCATTACGGACAGGGGTTTTACTGAAGCTTTCTTT. It codes for CAITDRGFTEAFF.